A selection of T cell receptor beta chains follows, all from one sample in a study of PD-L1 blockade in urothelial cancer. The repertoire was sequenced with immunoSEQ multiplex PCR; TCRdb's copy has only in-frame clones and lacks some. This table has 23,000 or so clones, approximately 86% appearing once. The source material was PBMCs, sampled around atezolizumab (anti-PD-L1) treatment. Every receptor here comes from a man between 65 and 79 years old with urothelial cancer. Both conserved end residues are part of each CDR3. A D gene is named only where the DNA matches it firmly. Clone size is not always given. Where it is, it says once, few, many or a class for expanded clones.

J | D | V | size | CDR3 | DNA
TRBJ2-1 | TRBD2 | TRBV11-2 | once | CASSTTSGAYNEQFF | TGTGCCAGCAGCACGACTAGCGGAGCCTACAATGAGCAGTTCTTC
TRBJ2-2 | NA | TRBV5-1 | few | CASSLAGAGDTGELFF | TGCGCCAGCAGCTTGGCAGGGGCTGGGGACACCGGGGAGCTGTTTTTT
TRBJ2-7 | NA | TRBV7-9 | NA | CASSLGGISYEQYF | TGTGCCAGCAGCTTAGGCGGGATAAGCTACGAGCAGTACTTC
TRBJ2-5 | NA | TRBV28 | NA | CASSFRRSRETQYF | TGTGCCAGCAGTTTTCGACGGTCGAGGGAGACCCAGTACTTC
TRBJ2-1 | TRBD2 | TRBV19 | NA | CASSRSGNYNEQFF | TGTGCCAGTAGTCGGAGCGGGAACTACAATGAGCAGTTCTTC
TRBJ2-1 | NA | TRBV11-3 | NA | CASSSHLATNEQFF | TGTGCCAGCAGCTCCCACCTAGCGACCAATGAGCAGTTCTTC
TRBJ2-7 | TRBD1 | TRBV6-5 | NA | CASSPGQGSKYF | TGTGCCAGCAGTCCGGGACAGGGTAGCAAGTACTTC
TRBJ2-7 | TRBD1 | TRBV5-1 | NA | CASSLRQGDTAYEQYF | TGCGCCAGCAGCTTGAGACAGGGGGATACCGCCTACGAGCAGTACTTC
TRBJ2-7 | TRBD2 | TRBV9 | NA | CASSVGPLAGAYEQYF | TGTGCCAGCAGCGTAGGTCCCCTAGCGGGGGCCTACGAGCAGTACTTC
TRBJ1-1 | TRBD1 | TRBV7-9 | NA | CASSLAGGMNTEAFF | TGTGCCAGCAGCTTAGCAGGGGGCATGAACACTGAAGCTTTCTTT
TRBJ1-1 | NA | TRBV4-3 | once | CASSQELRLQAFF | TGCGCCAGCAGCCAAGAATTGAGACTGCAGGCTTTCTTT
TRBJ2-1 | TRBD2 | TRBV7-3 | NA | CASSRTSGSSYNEQFF | TGTGCCAGCAGCCGGACTAGCGGGAGTTCCTACAATGAGCAGTTCTTC
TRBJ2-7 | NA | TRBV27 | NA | CASSTSSPLYEQYF | TGTGCCAGCAGTACTAGTTCTCCCCTCTACGAGCAGTACTTC
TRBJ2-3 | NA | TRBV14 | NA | CASSQVGAAAFTDTQYF | TGTGCCAGCAGCCAAGTTGGGGCGGCAGCCTTCACAGATACGCAGTATTTT
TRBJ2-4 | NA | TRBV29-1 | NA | CSVELGEEYIQYF | TGCAGCGTTGAACTAGGGGAGGAGTACATTCAGTACTTC
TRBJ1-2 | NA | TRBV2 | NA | CASSEVLTIIGTF | TGTGCCAGCAGTGAGGTCCTTACTATCATAGGCACCTTC
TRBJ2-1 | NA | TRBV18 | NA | CASSVRDSDEQFF | TGTGCCAGCTCAGTCCGGGACTCCGATGAGCAGTTCTTC
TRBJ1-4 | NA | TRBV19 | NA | CASSRTGTTNEKLFF | TGTGCCAGTAGTCGAACAGGGACAACTAATGAAAAACTGTTTTTT
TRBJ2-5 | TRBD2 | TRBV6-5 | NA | CATRTSGVYQETQYF | TGTGCCACCAGGACTAGCGGAGTGTACCAAGAGACCCAGTACTTC
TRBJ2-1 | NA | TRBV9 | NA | CASSGGEDDYNEQFF | TGTGCCAGCAGCGGAGGGGAGGACGACTACAATGAGCAGTTCTTC
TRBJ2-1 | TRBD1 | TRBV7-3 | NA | CASSYTGTGGENEQFF | TGTGCCAGCAGCTACACCGGGACAGGGGGCGAGAATGAGCAGTTCTTC
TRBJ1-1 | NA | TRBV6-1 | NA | CASSGQGIRFEAFF | TGTGCCAGCAGTGGGCAGGGCATAAGATTTGAAGCTTTCTTT
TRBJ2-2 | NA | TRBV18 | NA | CASSRALNTGELFF | TGTGCCAGCTCACGGGCCCTGAACACCGGGGAGCTGTTTTTT
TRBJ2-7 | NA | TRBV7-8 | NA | CASSSTLAYEQYF | TGTGCCAGCAGCTCGACACTCGCCTACGAGCAGTACTTC
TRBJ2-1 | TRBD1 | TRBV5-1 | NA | CASSTRTGTDREQFF | TGCGCCAGCAGCACCCGGACAGGGACGGATCGGGAGCAGTTCTTC
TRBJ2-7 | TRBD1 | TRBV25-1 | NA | CASSLSLGTASEQYF | TGTGCCAGCAGTCTGAGTCTGGGGACAGCCTCCGAGCAGTACTTC
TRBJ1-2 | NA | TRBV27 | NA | CASSFRFVRRDGYGYTF | TGTGCCAGCAGTTTTCGATTCGTACGCCGGGATGGCTATGGCTACACCTTC
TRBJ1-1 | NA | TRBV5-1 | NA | CASSREQDENTEAFF | TGCGCCAGCAGTAGAGAACAGGATGAGAACACTGAAGCTTTCTTT
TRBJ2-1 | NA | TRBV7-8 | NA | CASSTKGHLFGDEQFF | TGTGCCAGCAGCACGAAGGGACACCTTTTCGGCGATGAGCAGTTCTTC
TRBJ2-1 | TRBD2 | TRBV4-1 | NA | CASSRGASGRATDEQFF | TGCGCCAGCAGCCGTGGGGCTAGCGGGAGGGCCACGGATGAGCAGTTCTTC
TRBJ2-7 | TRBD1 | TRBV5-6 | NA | CASSRDRALEQYF | TGTGCCAGCAGCCGGGACAGGGCCCTCGAGCAGTACTTC
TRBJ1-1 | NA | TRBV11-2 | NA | CASRPQGTRTEAFF | TGTGCCAGCCGGCCTCAGGGTACCCGTACTGAAGCTTTCTTT
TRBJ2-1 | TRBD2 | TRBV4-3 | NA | CASSQELAGPNEQFF | TGCGCCAGCAGCCAAGAACTAGCGGGACCTAATGAGCAGTTCTTC
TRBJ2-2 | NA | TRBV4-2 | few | CASSQEGTLANTGELFF | TGTGCCAGCAGCCAAGAAGGGACTCTCGCGAACACCGGGGAGCTGTTTTTT
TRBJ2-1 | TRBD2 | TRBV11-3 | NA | CASRPKAGLAEYNEQFF | TGTGCCAGCAGACCTAAAGCGGGACTAGCGGAATATAATGAGCAGTTCTTC
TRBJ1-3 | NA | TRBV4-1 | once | CASSTSPGGLPGNTIYF | TGCGCCAGCAGCACTAGTCCGGGGGGGCTCCCTGGAAACACCATATATTTT
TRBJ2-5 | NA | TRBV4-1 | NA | CASSPIDSREETQYF | TGCGCCAGCAGCCCCATAGACTCCCGGGAAGAGACCCAGTACTTC
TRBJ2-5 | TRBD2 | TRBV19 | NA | CASRVGGLEETQYF | TGTGCCAGTAGGGTGGGAGGGTTGGAAGAGACCCAGTACTTC
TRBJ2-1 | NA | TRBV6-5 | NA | CASSYGGDEQFF | TGTGCCAGCAGTTACGGGGGCGATGAGCAGTTCTTC
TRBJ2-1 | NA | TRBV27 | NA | CASSFGTTYNEQFF | TGTGCCAGCAGTTTTGGGACAACTTACAATGAGCAGTTCTTC
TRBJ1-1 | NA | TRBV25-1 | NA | CASKPLWGEYTEAFF | TGTGCCAGCAAACCCCTGTGGGGGGAGTACACTGAAGCTTTCTTT
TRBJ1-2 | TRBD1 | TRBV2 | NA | CASSEQGALSGYTF | TGTGCCAGCAGCGAACAGGGGGCGCTTAGTGGCTACACCTTC
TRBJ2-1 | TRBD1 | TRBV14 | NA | CASSHALGDRGKNEQFF | TGTGCCAGCAGCCACGCACTGGGGGACAGGGGAAAGAATGAGCAGTTCTTC
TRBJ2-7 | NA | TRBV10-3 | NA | CAISDSVGFYEQYF | TGTGCCATCTCAGACTCGGTCGGATTCTACGAGCAGTACTTC
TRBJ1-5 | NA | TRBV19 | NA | CASNLPGNQPQHF | TGTGCCAGTAATTTGCCAGGGAATCAGCCCCAGCATTTT
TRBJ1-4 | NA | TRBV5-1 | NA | CASSSTAGREKLFF | TGCGCCAGCAGCTCGACAGCCGGAAGGGAAAAACTGTTTTTT
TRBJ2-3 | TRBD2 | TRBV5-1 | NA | CASSLGSGVTDTQYF | TGCGCCAGCAGCTTAGGTAGCGGGGTCACAGATACGCAGTATTTT
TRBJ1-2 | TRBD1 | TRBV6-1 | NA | CASRLDRGGDGYTF | TGTGCCAGCAGGCTAGACAGGGGAGGAGATGGCTACACCTTC
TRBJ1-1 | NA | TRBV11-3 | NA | CASSLDGVGGTEAFF | TGTGCCAGCAGCTTAGACGGGGTGGGGGGCACTGAAGCTTTCTTT
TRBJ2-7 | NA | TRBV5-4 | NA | CASSFEISPGAQRF | TGTGCCAGCAGCTTTGAGATATCTCCGGGAGCTCAACGGTTC
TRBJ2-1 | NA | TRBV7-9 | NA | CASSLINADNEQFF | TGTGCCAGCAGCTTAATTAATGCAGACAATGAGCAGTTCTTC
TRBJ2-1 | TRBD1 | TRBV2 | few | CASSEASTGAIHNEQFF | TGTGCCAGCAGTGAAGCGAGCACAGGGGCAATTCACAATGAGCAGTTCTTC